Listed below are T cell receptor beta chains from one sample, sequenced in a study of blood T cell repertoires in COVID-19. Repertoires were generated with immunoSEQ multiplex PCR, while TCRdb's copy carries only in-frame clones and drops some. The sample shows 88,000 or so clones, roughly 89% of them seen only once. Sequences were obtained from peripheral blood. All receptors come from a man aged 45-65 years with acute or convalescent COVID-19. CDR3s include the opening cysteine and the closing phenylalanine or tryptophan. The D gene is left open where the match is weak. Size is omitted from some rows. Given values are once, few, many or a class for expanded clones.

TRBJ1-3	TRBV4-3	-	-	CASSPSTGNTIYF	TGCGCCAGCAGCCCATCCACTGGAAACACCATATATTTT
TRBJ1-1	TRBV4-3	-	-	CASSQGVSGEAFF	TGCGCCAGCAGCCAAGGGGTGTCGGGTGAAGCTTTCTTT
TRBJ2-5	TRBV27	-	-	CASSFGQYQETQYF	TGTGCCAGCAGCTTCGGACAGTACCAAGAGACCCAGTACTTC
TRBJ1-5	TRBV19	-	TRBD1	CASTPLRQGWSDQPQHF	TGTGCCAGTACCCCCCTTCGACAGGGTTGGAGTGATCAGCCCCAGCATTTT
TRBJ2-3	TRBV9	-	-	CASSVEGTPTDTQYF	TGTGCCAGCAGCGTAGAGGGGACTCCTACAGATACGCAGTATTTT
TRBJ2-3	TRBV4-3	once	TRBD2	CASSQDGGSGHSTDTQYF	TGCGCCAGCAGCCAAGATGGGGGTAGCGGGCATAGCACAGATACGCAGTATTTT
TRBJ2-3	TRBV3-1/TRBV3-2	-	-	CASSPGPSAPVTQYF	TGTGCCAGCAGCCCAGGGCCTAGCGCGCCGGTTACGCAGTATTTT
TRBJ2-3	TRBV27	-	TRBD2	CASSEWTGTSGKYTDTQYF	TGTGCCAGCAGTGAATGGACAGGGACTAGCGGAAAGTACACAGATACGCAGTATTTT
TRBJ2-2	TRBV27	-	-	CASSHQGAGELFF	TGTGCCAGCAGTCACCAGGGTGCCGGGGAGCTGTTTTTT
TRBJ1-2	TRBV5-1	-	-	CASREAGENYGYTF	TGCGCCAGCAGAGAGGCAGGGGAGAACTATGGCTACACCTTC
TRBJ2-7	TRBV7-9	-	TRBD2	CASSLGGLGSEQYF	TGTGCCAGCAGCTTGGGAGGGTTAGGGAGCGAGCAGTACTTC
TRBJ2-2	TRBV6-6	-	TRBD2	CASSSGVAGVTGELFF	TGTGCCAGCAGTAGTGGGGTAGCGGGGGTAACCGGGGAGCTGTTTTTT
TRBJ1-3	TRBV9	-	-	CASSAGWGGGNTIYF	TGTGCCAGCAGCGCTGGATGGGGAGGTGGAAACACCATATATTTT
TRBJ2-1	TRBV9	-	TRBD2	CASSPGTSGIYNEQFF	TGTGCCAGCAGCCCCGGGACTAGCGGGATATACAATGAGCAGTTCTTC
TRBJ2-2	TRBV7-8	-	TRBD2	CASSLVLLAGGNTGELFF	TGTGCCAGCAGCTTAGTTCTACTAGCGGGGGGTAACACCGGGGAGCTGTTTTTT
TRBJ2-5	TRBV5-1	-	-	CASSPPKGLQETQYF	TGCGCCAGCAGTCCCCCCAAGGGGCTTCAAGAGACCCAGTACTTC
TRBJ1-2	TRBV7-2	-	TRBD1	CASSHDRGAYGYTF	TGTGCCAGCAGCCATGACAGGGGAGCCTATGGCTACACCTTC
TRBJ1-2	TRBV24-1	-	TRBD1	CATSTGAYGYTF	TGTGCCACCAGTACAGGGGCCTATGGCTACACCTTC
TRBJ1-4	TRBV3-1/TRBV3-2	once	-	CASSQRTRGNEKLFF	TGTGCCAGCAGCCAGCGGACCCGGGGGAATGAAAAACTGTTTTTT
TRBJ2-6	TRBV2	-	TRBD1	CASSFTGVSGANVLTF	TGTGCCAGCAGTTTCACAGGGGTCTCTGGGGCCAACGTCCTGACTTTC
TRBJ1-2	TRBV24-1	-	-	CATSDLQNYGYTF	TGTGCCACCAGTGATTTGCAGAACTATGGCTACACCTTC
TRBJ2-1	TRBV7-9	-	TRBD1	CASSILRDRASEQFF	TGTGCCAGCAGCATCCTCCGGGACAGGGCCAGTGAGCAGTTCTTC
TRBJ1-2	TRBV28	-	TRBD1	CASSPTGAPYGYTF	TGTGCCAGCAGTCCGACAGGGGCCCCCTATGGCTACACCTTC
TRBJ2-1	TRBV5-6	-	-	CASSWVRRGNSYNEQFF	TGTGCCAGCAGCTGGGTGAGGCGGGGCAACTCCTACAATGAGCAGTTCTTC
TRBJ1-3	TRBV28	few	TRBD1	CASSLMGQSSGNTIYF	TGTGCCAGCAGTTTAATGGGACAGAGCTCTGGAAACACCATATATTTT
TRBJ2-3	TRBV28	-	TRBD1	CASSPETGGTDTQYF	TGTGCCAGCAGTCCGGAGACAGGGGGCACAGATACGCAGTATTTT
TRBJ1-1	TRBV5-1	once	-	CASSYSQNTEAFF	TGCGCCAGCAGCTACTCCCAGAACACTGAAGCTTTCTTT
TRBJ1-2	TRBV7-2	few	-	CASSPTRGTPYGYTF	TGTGCCAGCAGCCCGACCCGCGGGACGCCGTATGGCTACACCTTC
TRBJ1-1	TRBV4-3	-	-	CASSLIQGTNTEAFF	TGCGCCAGCAGCCTTATTCAGGGTACGAACACTGAAGCTTTCTTT
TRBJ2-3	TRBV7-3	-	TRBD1	CASSFTGQSTDTQYF	TGTGCCAGCAGCTTTACGGGACAGAGCACAGATACGCAGTATTTT
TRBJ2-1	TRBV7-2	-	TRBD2	CASSPPLAGDEQFF	TGTGCCAGCAGCCCTCCCCTAGCGGGAGATGAGCAGTTCTTC
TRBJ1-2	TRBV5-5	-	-	CASSPDIDYGYTF	TGTGCCAGCAGCCCAGACATCGACTATGGCTACACCTTC
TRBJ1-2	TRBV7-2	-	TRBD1	CASRLPGQAVGGYTF	TGTGCCAGCAGACTACCGGGACAGGCCGTTGGGGGCTACACCTTC
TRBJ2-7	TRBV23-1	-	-	CASSPPVYEQYF	TGCGCCAGCAGCCCCCCCGTCTACGAGCAGTACTTC
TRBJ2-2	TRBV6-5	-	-	CASSYRGATGELFF	TGTGCCAGCAGTTATCGGGGGGCGACCGGGGAGCTGTTTTTT
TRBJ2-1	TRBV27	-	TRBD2	CASSRAGTSVYNEQFF	TGTGCCAGCAGCCGTGCCGGGACTAGCGTCTACAATGAGCAGTTCTTC
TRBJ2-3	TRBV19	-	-	CASSIMSLAAPRDTQYF	TGTGCCAGTAGTATCATGTCCCTAGCAGCTCCGCGGGATACGCAGTATTTT
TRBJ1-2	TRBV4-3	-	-	CASSHSGPGYGYTF	TGCGCCAGCAGTCACTCAGGGCCTGGCTATGGCTACACCTTC